The 11 T cell receptor beta chains given below trace back to one sample, sequenced in a study of T cell changes during pregnancy in multiple sclerosis. TCRdb keeps only in-frame clones here, not all; method: immunoSEQ multiplex PCR. Of approximately 66,000 clones in the sample, 90% to 95% were seen once. The material sequenced was CD8+ T cells from peripheral blood mononuclear cells, taken before pregnancy. These receptors came from a female donor with multiple sclerosis, enrolled in a pregnancy study.

This chain uses TRBV9 with TRBJ1-4; weak D call: TRBD1 (5 bases). The CDR3 runs to 14 residues. The germline V gene encodes CDR1 SGDLS and CDR2 YYNGEE. V lost 3 bases and J 8 bases, leaving 14 bases between the germline ends. The CDR3 loop is CASSADGGDEKLFF. CDR3 sequence (DNA): TGTGCCAGCAGCGCCGACGGGGGGGACGAAAAACTGTTTTTT.

This chain links TRBV7-8 with TRBJ1-5; D is unclear. This CDR3 has 13 amino acids. Germline V gene lookup returns CDR1 SGHVS and CDR2 FQNEAQ. The V end was cut by 0 bases, the J end by 5 bases, with 5 bases between. CDR3 bases: TGTGCCAGCAGCTTAGCCGGGGATCAGCCCCAGCATTTT. It translates to CASSLAGDQPQHF.

This chain joins TRBV29-1 and TRBJ2-6; perhaps TRBD2 as D (5 bases). This CDR3 has 14 residues. The V and J ends lost 3 bases and 0 bases respectively, with 6 bases between them. Germline-derived CDR1 and CDR2 are SQVTM and ANQGSEA. CDR3 nucleotides: TGCAGCGTTGATGAGGGCTCTGGGGCCAACGTCCTGACTTTC. It codes for CSVDEGSGANVLTF.

This clone was counted only a few times. The chain employs TRBV7-2 and TRBJ1-3, with D uncertain. The germline gives CDR1 SGHTA, CDR2 FQGNSA. This CDR3 comprises 14 residues. The V and J ends lost 6 bases and 1 base respectively, with 10 bases between them. The CDR3 region is CASSMGGSGNTIYF. The CDR3 DNA follows: TGTGCCAGCAGTATGGGAGGGTCTGGAAACACCATATATTTT.

The J gene is TRBJ1-2, the V gene TRBV9; maybe TRBD1 (6 bases). The V end lost 4 bases, the J end lost 8 bases, and 18 bases lay between the germline ends. The CDR3 spans 14 residues. Looked up from germline, CDR1 is SGDLS and CDR2 is YYNGEE. Written as DNA, the CDR3 is TGTGCCAGCAGCTCCTCGAAACAGGGAAGGGGCTACACCTTC. Its translation: CASSSSKQGRGYTF.

This chain connects TRBV6-5 to TRBJ1-2; 7 positions agree with TRBD1. The CDR3 is 13 residues long. V gave up 7 bases and J gave up 4 bases; unmatched junction bases: 6. Germline CDR1 and CDR2: MNHEY and SVGAGI. In DNA form, the CDR3 reads TGTGCCAGCATAAAGGGGGCGGGCTATGGCTACACCTTC. Translation gives CASIKGAGYGYTF.

This clone was counted a few times. The chain carries TRBV12-5 and TRBJ1-6; D unresolved. V lost 3 bases to trimming and J lost 5 bases, with 20 bases between them. Germline lookup yields CDR1 LGHNT and CDR2 FRNRAP. The CDR3 runs to 18 residues. CDR3 sequence (DNA): TGTGCTAGTGGTTTTCTAAGGGAGGTGGGCGAGGATAATTCACCCCTCCACTTT. Protein product: CASGFLREVGEDNSPLHF. Drawing the rest from reference TRBV12-5 and TRBJ1-6, the complete variable domain is DARVTQTPRHKVTEMGQEVTMRCQPILGHNTVFWYRQTMMQGLELLAYFRNRAPLDDSGMPKDRFSAEMPDATLATLKIQPSEPRDSAVYFCASGFLREVGEDNSPLHFGNGTRLTVT.

This chain links TRBV7-9 with TRBJ2-3; 10 nucleotides match TRBD2. The J segment lost 3 bases and the V segment lost 4 bases, leaving 4 bases of the junction unmatched. Germline loops: CDR1 SEHNR, CDR2 FQNEAQ (reference sequence). The CDR3 runs to 15 residues. The CDR3 sequence is CASSSSGGRTDTQYF. CDR3 nucleotides: TGTGCCAGCAGCTCTAGCGGGGGTCGAACAGATACGCAGTATTTT.

The chain links TRBV9 to TRBJ2-2, with D possibly being TRBD2 (6 bases). Trimming stripped 4 bases from V and 9 bases from J, with 19 bases between. Germline V lookup: CDR1 SGDLS, CDR2 YYNGEE. CDR3 size: 15 residues. The CDR3 is CASSPLSWRGRELFF. In nucleotides, the CDR3 is TGTGCCAGCAGCCCACTCTCTTGGCGGGGCAGGGAGCTGTTTTTT.

The genes are TRBV2 and TRBJ2-5, with TRBD2 identical over 16 bases. V lost 8 bases, J lost 3 bases, and 9 bases stayed unmatched. The CDR3 extends over 17 amino acids. The germline gives CDR1 SNHLY, CDR2 FYNNEI. CDR3 amino acids: CASGSPGLAGGKETQYF. In DNA form, the CDR3 reads TGTGCCAGCGGGAGCCCGGGACTAGCGGGGGGGAAAGAGACCCAGTACTTC. The whole variable domain, remainder taken from reference TRBV2 and TRBJ2-5, is EPEVTQTPSHQVTQMGQEVILRCVPISNHLYFYWYRQILGQKVEFLVSFYNNEISEKSEIFDDQFSVERPDGSNFTLKIRSTKLEDSAMYFCASGSPGLAGGKETQYFGPGTRLLVL.

The table lists this clone with a count of one. The chain employs TRBV7-6 and TRBJ2-2, with D hard to call. Germline values: CDR1 SGHVS, CDR2 FNYEAQ. The CDR3 is 14 residues long. Trimming took 1 base from V and 4 from J, leaving 7 bases between them. DNA of the CDR3: TGTGCCAGCAGCTTAGATGCGGTCACCGGGGAGCTGTTTTTT. It yields the protein CASSLDAVTGELFF.